This TCR beta chain was captured by sequencing in a study of CD8 T cells in Susac syndrome. Random-hexamer reverse transcription was applied to roughly 0.5 to 1 ug RNA. TCRdb re-analysed the immunoSEQ multiplex PCR reads in MiXCR, keeping a single row per CDR3 protein. The sample contains 71,000 or so distinct CDR3 sequences, 95% to 96% of which appear only once. Trimming took off 0 bases at V and 2 bases at J, with 17 bases between the two ends. The CDR3 spans 18 residues. Germline CDR1 reads SGHRS; CDR2 reads YFSETQ. This sequence joins TRBV5-1 and TRBJ2-2; tentatively, D is TRBD2 (7 bases). Sequencing used CD4+ T cells from PBMCs. The source is a human donor with multiple sclerosis. The CDR3 DNA is TGCGCCAGCAGCTTGGAATCTGGCGGGGGCCCTAACACCGGGGAGCTGTTTTTT. This encodes CASSLESGGGPNTGELFF.